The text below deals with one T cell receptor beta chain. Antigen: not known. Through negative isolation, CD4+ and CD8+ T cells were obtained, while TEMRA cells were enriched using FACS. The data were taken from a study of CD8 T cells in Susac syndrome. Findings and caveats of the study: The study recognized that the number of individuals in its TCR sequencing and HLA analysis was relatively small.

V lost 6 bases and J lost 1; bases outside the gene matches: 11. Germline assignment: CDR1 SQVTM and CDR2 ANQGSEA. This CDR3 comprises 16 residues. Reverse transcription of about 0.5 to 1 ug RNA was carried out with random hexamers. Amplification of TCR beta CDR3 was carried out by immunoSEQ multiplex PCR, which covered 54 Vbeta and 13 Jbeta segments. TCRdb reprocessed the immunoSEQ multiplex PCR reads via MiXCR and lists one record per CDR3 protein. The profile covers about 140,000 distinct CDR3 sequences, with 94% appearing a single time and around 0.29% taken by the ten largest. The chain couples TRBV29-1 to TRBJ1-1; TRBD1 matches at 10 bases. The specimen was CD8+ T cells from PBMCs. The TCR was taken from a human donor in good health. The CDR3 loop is CSVGDRGPAGNTEAFF. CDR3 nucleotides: TGCAGCGTCGGAGACAGGGGGCCTGCAGGGAACACTGAAGCTTTCTTT.